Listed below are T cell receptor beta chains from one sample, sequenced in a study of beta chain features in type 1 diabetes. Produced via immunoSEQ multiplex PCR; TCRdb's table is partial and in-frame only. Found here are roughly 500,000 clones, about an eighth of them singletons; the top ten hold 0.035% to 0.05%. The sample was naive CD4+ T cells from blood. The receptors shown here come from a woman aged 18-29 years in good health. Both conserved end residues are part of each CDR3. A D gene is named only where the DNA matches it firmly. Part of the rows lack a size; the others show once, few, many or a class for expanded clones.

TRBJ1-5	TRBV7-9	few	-	TGTGCCAGCAGCTCCGTTCAGGTGAATCAGCCCCAGCATTTT	CASSSVQVNQPQHF
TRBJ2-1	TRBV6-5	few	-	TGTGCCAGCCGACAAAGCTCCTACAATGAGCAGTTCTTC	CASRQSSYNEQFF
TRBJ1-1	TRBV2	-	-	TGTGCCAGCAGTTCCAGGGTGGGCAACACTGAAGCTTTCTTT	CASSSRVGNTEAFF
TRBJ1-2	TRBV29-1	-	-	TGCAGCGTTATTCGGACGGACTATGGCTACACCTTC	CSVIRTDYGYTF
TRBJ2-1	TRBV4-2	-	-	TGTGCCAGCAGCCAAGACAGTGGTATATCGGGGTATGATGAGCAGTTCTTC	CASSQDSGISGYDEQFF
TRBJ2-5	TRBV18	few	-	TGTGCCAGCTCACCACAGGAGCGGCAGACCCAGTACTTC	CASSPQERQTQYF
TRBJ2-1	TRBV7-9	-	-	TGTGCCAGCAGCTTAAACCTTGGCGAGCAGTTCTTC	CASSLNLGEQFF
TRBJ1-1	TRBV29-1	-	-	TGCAGCGCCACACGCCACCTGGTGGGCACTGAAGCTTTCTTT	CSATRHLVGTEAFF
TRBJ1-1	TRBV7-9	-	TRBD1	TGTGCCAGCAGCTTAGCGCCCCTTACAGGGGAGGTAGCTTTCTTT	CASSLAPLTGEVAFF
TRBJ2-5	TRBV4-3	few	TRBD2	TGCGCCAGCAGCCAAGATTTCACAGCGGGAGCCCAAGAGACCCAGTACTTC	CASSQDFTAGAQETQYF
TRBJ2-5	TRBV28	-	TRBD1	TGTGCCACCAGGGGGTCCGGGACAGGGCTAGAGACCCAGTACTTC	CATRGSGTGLETQYF
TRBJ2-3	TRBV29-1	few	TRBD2	TGCAGCAAGCGGGAAAGTTCAGATACGCAGTATTTT	CSKRESSDTQYF
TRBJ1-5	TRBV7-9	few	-	TGTGCCAGCAGCCCCGGGGTAAATCAGCCCCAGCATTTT	CASSPGVNQPQHF
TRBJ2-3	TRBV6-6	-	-	TGTGCCAGCAGTTACACCGGCCGGGGCACAGATACGCAGTATTTT	CASSYTGRGTDTQYF
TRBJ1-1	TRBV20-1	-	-	TGCAGTGCTACAGGGAACACTGAAGCTTTCTTT	CSATGNTEAFF
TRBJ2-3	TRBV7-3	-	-	TGTGCCAGCAGCATACGCGGGGGCTCAATGACAGATACGCAGTATTTT	CASSIRGGSMTDTQYF
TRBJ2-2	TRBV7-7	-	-	TGTGCCAGCAGCCTTGGGGGGACCGGGGAGCTGTTTTTT	CASSLGGTGELFF
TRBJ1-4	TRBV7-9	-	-	TGTGCCAGCAGCACGGCCGGGACGGGGAATGAAAAACTGTTTTTT	CASSTAGTGNEKLFF
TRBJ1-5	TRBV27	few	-	TGTGCCAGCAGTTTACTCCGAAATAGCAATCAGCCCCAGCATTTT	CASSLLRNSNQPQHF
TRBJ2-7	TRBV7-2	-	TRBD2	TGTGCCAGCAGCTTTAGCGGGAGCTCCTACGAGCAGTACTTC	CASSFSGSSYEQYF
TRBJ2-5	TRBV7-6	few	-	TGTGCCAGCAGCTTCCGGGGGTTAGAGACCCAGTACTTC	CASSFRGLETQYF
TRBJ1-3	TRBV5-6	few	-	TGTGCCAGCAGCTCCGTTAGGGGCTCTGGAAACACCATATATTTT	CASSSVRGSGNTIYF
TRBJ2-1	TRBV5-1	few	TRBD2	TGCGCCAGCAGCTTGACTAGCGGGATCGATGAGCAGTTCTTC	CASSLTSGIDEQFF
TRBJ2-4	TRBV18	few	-	TGTGCCAGCTCACCACCCTCGATCGGAGATCTTCAGTACTTC	CASSPPSIGDLQYF
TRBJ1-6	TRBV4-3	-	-	TGCGCCAGCAGCCAAGAAGGGACTTATTCACCCCTCCACTTT	CASSQEGTYSPLHF
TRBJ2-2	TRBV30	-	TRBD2	TGTGCCTCGAGTGTACCCATACTAGCGGGAAACACCGGGGAGCTGTTTTTT	CASSVPILAGNTGELFF
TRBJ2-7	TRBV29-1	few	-	TGCAGCGTCGGTCGACTCTCGGGGGAGCAGTACTTC	CSVGRLSGEQYF
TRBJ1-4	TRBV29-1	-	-	TGCAGCGTTGAAGTCATGGCCGCCCGTGAAAAACTGTTTTTT	CSVEVMAAREKLFF
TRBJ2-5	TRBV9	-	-	TGTGCCAGCAGCGTAGCGAAGACCCAGTACTTC	CASSVAKTQYF
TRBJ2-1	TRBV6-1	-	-	TGTGCCAGCAGTGAAACGGTTTACAATGAGCAGTTCTTC	CASSETVYNEQFF
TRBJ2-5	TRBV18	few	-	TGTGCCAGCTCACGAACCGACAGGATCCAAGAGACCCAGTACTTC	CASSRTDRIQETQYF
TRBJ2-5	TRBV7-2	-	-	TGTGCCAGCGCGGCACCGGGACACCACTCCCAAGAGACCCAGTACTTC	CASAAPGHHSQETQYF
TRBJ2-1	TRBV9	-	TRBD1	TGTGCCAGCAGCCCCGGGACAGTCTCCTACAATGAGCAGTTCTTC	CASSPGTVSYNEQFF
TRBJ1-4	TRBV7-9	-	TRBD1	TGTGCCAGCAGCTTAGCGCTGACAGGGTCAGATGAAAAACTGTTTTTT	CASSLALTGSDEKLFF
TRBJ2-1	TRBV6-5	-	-	TGTGCCAGCAGTCTATATAATGAGCAGTTCTTC	CASSLYNEQFF
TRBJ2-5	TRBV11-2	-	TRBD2	TGTGCCAGCAGCTTACTAGCGGTTAAAGAGACCCAGTACTTC	CASSLLAVKETQYF
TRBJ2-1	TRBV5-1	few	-	TGCGCCAGCAGCTTGGGCGGACTCGTCGACAATGAGCAGTTCTTC	CASSLGGLVDNEQFF
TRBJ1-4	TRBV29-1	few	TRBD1	TGCAGCGTCGGAGGGGGCGTCGGTGAAAAACTGTTTTTT	CSVGGGVGEKLFF
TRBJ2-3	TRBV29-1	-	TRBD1	TGCAGCGGACAGACAGGGGCAGATACGCAGTATTTT	CSGQTGADTQYF
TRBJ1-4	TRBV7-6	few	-	TGTGCCAGCAGTAGATACGGTGGCGGAGGTGTAACTAATGAAAAACTGTTTTTT	CASSRYGGGGVTNEKLFF
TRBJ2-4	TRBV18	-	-	TGTGCCAGCTCACCAAGCAGCAAAAACATTCAGTACTTC	CASSPSSKNIQYF
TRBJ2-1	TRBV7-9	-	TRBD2	TGTGCCAGCAGCTCACGACTAGCGGGGGGTTATGAGCAGTTCTTC	CASSSRLAGGYEQFF
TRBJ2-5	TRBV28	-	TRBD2	TGTGCCAGCAGTTTGACGGGGGGGCCAGAGACCCAGTACTTC	CASSLTGGPETQYF
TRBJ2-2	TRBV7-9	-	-	TGTGCCAGCAGCTTTGGGGCGACCGGGGAGCTGTTTTTT	CASSFGATGELFF
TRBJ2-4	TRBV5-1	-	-	TGCGCCAGCTTTCAAACCCGGGGGCCGGACATTCAGTACTTC	CASFQTRGPDIQYF
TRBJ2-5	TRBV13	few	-	TGTGCCAGCAGCAGTGAGGTGGGGACCCAGTACTTC	CASSSEVGTQYF
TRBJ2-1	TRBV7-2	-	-	TGTGCCAGCAGCTTAGCAGGCCAGGTGAAGGGCGATGAGCAGTTCTTC	CASSLAGQVKGDEQFF
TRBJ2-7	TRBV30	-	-	TGTGCCTGGAGTAGGGACCTTTACGAGCAGTACTTC	CAWSRDLYEQYF
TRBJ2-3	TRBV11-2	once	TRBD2	TGTGCCAGCAGCTTTAGCGGGAGGGCCAGAGATACGCAGTATTTT	CASSFSGRARDTQYF
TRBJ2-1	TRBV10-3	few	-	TGTGCCACCATACAGAGCTCCTACAATGAGCAGTTCTTC	CATIQSSYNEQFF